The 27 T cell receptor beta chains presented below share a single source sample, sequenced in a study of response to subunit inactivated influenza vaccine. In TCRdb, the RT-PCR reads were re-called with MiXCR into one record per CDR3 protein. The sample yields hundreds of thousands of distinct CDR3 sequences, roughly 18% seen once. The sequences come from PBMCs from blood, collected 5 days after vaccination. These receptors came from a man aged 45-65 years who received an inactivated influenza vaccine.

V and J are TRBV10-2 and TRBJ2-3; perhaps TRBD2 as D (5 bases). Looked up from germline, CDR1 is WSHSY and CDR2 is SAAADI. With 8 bases removed from V and 0 bases from J, the gap between germline ends came to 12 bases. The CDR3 sequence is 14 residues long. The DNA of the CDR3 is TGCGCCAGCTACCCCCGGGGTAGCACAGATACGCAGTATTTT. Translated: CASYPRGSTDTQYF.

The V gene is TRBV6-1, the J gene TRBJ2-7; D might be TRBD1 (6 bases). The germline V and J ends were trimmed by 8 bases and 2 bases, with 16 bases remaining between them. CDR3 length: 14 residues. Per germline, CDR1 MNHNS and CDR2 SASEGT. In DNA, the CDR3 is TGTGCCAGCGCAGGGGAAGGGGGTCCCTACGAGCAGTACTTC. It yields the protein CASAGEGGPYEQYF.

The chain recombines TRBV20-1 with TRBJ2-7; unclear D gene. Germline V gene lookup returns CDR1 DFQATT and CDR2 SNEGSKA (reference sequence). Trimming stripped 5 bases from V and 2 bases from J, with 7 bases between. This CDR3 spans 11 amino acids. CDR3 nucleotides: TGCAGTGCTTGGTGGACCTACGAGCAGTACTTC. Its translation is CSAWWTYEQYF.

This clonotype occurred a few times. The chain is built from TRBV20-1 and TRBJ1-5, with D unclear. Germline CDR1 reads DFQATT; CDR2 reads SNEGSKA (reference sequence). The CDR3 loop spans 16 amino acids. V was trimmed by 5 bases and J by 7 bases, leaving 24 bases between them. As DNA, the CDR3 is TGCAGTGCTGCCCCGGCGGGCCCGTTGGGAAGCCAGCCCCAGCATTTT. This encodes CSAAPAGPLGSQPQHF.

The V call is TRBV21-1, the J call TRBJ2-3; the D call TRBD2 from the table was never checked on the DNA. TRBV21-1 has pseudogene status. The CDR3 length is 20 residues. The CDR3 sequence is CASTKKGLAIGVGFDYTQYF. The DNA for the CDR3 is TGTGCCAGCACTAAAAAAGGGCTAGCCATAGGCGTAGGCTTCGACTATACGCAGTATTTT.

The chain couples TRBV29-1 to TRBJ2-3; a possible D gene is TRBD1 (5 bases). The V gene's germline CDR1 is SQVTM and CDR2 ANQGSEA. V gave up 0 bases and J gave up 0 bases, with 16 bases separating them. CDR3 length: 17 amino acids. The CDR3 DNA reads as TGCAGCGTTGAAGACCAGGGCCCCGGTGCTAGCACAGATACGCAGTATTTT. Its translation is CSVEDQGPGASTDTQYF.

The table lists this clonotype with a few counts. The chain couples TRBV20-1 to TRBJ1-5; weak D call: TRBD1 (6 bases). CDR1 is DFQATT and CDR2 is SNEGSKA in the germline V gene (reference sequence). With 7 bases removed from V and 5 bases from J, the gap between germline ends came to 15 bases. The CDR3 runs to 13 residues. The CDR3 here is CSGSDRPDQPQHF. CDR3 nucleotides: TGCAGTGGGTCTGACAGGCCGGATCAGCCCCAGCATTTT.

The rearrangement joins TRBV20-1 to TRBJ2-7, with 8 nucleotides matching TRBD1. CDR3 size: 15 residues. The V gene end was trimmed by 2 bases and the J gene end by 0 bases; junction bases not matched to a gene: 6. Germline V gene data show CDR1 as DFQATT and CDR2 as SNEGSKA (reference sequence). The CDR3 loop is CSARSGQDTSYEQYF. In DNA form, the CDR3 reads TGCAGTGCTAGATCGGGACAGGATACCTCCTACGAGCAGTACTTC.

In this sample, this clonotype turned up a few times. The chain links TRBV19 to TRBJ2-1; the match to TRBD2 covers 7 bases. Per the germline V gene, CDR1 is LNHDA and CDR2 is SQIVND (reference sequence). The trim removed 3 bases at V and 3 bases at J, leaving 2 bases unmatched. This CDR3 has 14 amino acids. CDR3 in amino acids: CASSMGGYYNEQFF. In nucleotides, the CDR3 is TGTGCCAGTAGTATGGGGGGGTACTACAATGAGCAGTTCTTC. The whole variable domain, filled in from reference TRBV19 and TRBJ2-1, reads DGGITQSPKYLFRKEGQNVTLSCEQNLNHDAMYWYRQDPGQGLRLIYYSQIVNDFQKGDIAEGYSVSREKKESFPLTVTSAQKNPTAFYLCASSMGGYYNEQFFGPGTRLTVL.

The chain is built from TRBV20-1 and TRBJ2-3; no clear D. Deletions cut 0 bases from V and 0 bases from J, with 7 bases between. The CDR3 totals 14 residues. Germline CDR1 and CDR2: DFQATT and SNEGSKA (reference sequence). DNA of the CDR3: TGCAGTGCTAGAGACTTGGATAGCACAGATACGCAGTATTTT. This encodes CSARDLDSTDTQYF.

The sample holds a few counts of this clonotype. V gene TRBV24-1 combines with J gene TRBJ2-2; 7 nucleotides agree with TRBD1. The CDR3 has 18 amino acids. After removal of 1 base from V and 2 bases from J, the junction contained 9 bases not matched to a gene. Germline V gene data show CDR1 as KGHDR and CDR2 as SFDVKD. CDR3 DNA: TGTGCCACCAGTGATTTTCCCCCGGGACAGACAAACACCGGGGAGCTGTTTTTT. It codes for CATSDFPPGQTNTGELFF.

This clonotype was observed at least ten times. The chain joins TRBV12-3 or TRBV12-4 to TRBJ2-5, with D possibly being TRBD1 or TRBD2 (5 bases each). The CDR3 spans 14 residues. The ends were cut back, 5 bases at V and 1 base at J, with 11 bases in the middle. The CDR3 nucleotides read TGTGCCAGCAGTGCCGGGACGCTCCAAGAGACCCAGTACTTC. Translating it yields CASSAGTLQETQYF.

The chain is built from TRBV12-3 or TRBV12-4 and TRBJ1-6; D may be TRBD1 (6 bases). The CDR3 loop spans 14 amino acids. Trimming took off 6 bases at V and 4 bases at J, with 10 bases between the two ends. This CDR3 reads CASRKQGYNSPLHF. The DNA for the CDR3 is TGTGCCAGCAGGAAACAGGGTTATAATTCACCCCTCCACTTT.

J is TRBJ1-1 and V is TRBV28; 9 positions agree with TRBD1. CDR3 length: 16 amino acids. The germline CDR1 and CDR2 sequences are MDHEN and SYDVKM. The V and J ends lost 5 bases and 5 bases, in that order; junction bases with no gene match: 12. The chain's CDR3 is CASSPPGTGQRTEAFF. In nucleotides, the CDR3 is TGTGCCAGCAGTCCTCCCGGGACAGGGCAGAGGACTGAAGCTTTCTTT.

CDR3 nucleotide sequence: TGTGCCAGCAGCTTAGCCCGGGACCACAACAATGAGCAGTTCTTC. It codes for CASSLARDHNNEQFF. The chain carries TRBV7-2 and TRBJ2-1; tentatively, D is TRBD1 or TRBD2 (5 bases each). The germline V and J ends were trimmed by 0 bases and 5 bases, with 11 bases remaining between them. This CDR3 is built from 15 residues. Germline V CDR1 and CDR2: SGHTA, FQGNSA.

This clonotype was counted a few times. The chain is built from TRBV28 and TRBJ2-7; D is possibly TRBD2 (6 bases). V was trimmed by 10 bases and J by 3 bases, leaving 13 bases between them. Germline V gene lookup returns CDR1 MDHEN and CDR2 SYDVKM. The CDR3 consists of 12 residues. CDR3 nucleotides: TGTGCCACAGGACGGGGGAACTACGAGCAGTACTTC. The encoded protein is CATGRGNYEQYF. Based on the CDR3 plus reference TRBV28 and TRBJ2-7, the full variable domain is DVKVTQSSRYLVKRTGEKVFLECVQDMDHENMFWYRQDPGLGLRLIYFSYDVKMKEKGDIPEGYSVSREKKERFSLILESASTNQTSMYLCATGRGNYEQYFGPGTRLTVT.

The CDR3 DNA follows: TGTGCCAGCAGGGTTGAGACTAGCGGTCACAATGAGCAGTTCTTC. As protein: CASRVETSGHNEQFF. The chain carries TRBV12-3 or TRBV12-4 and TRBJ2-1; 9 bases map to TRBD2. The CDR3 length is 15 residues. The junction had 8 bases not matched to a gene; V was cut back by 6 bases and J by 5 bases.

The chain has TRBV6-1 and TRBJ2-3; D is uncertain. Germline V lookup: CDR1 MNHNS, CDR2 SASEGT. The CDR3 contains 14 residues. Trimming shortened V by 5 bases and J by 5 bases, and 14 bases separated the two germline ends. CDR3 sequence: CASSLRAAIDTQYF. The CDR3 DNA sequence: TGTGCCAGCAGTCTCCGGGCTGCGATAGATACGCAGTATTTT.

This sequence joins TRBV20-1 and TRBJ2-7; D not resolved. The CDR3 is made up of 14 amino acids. CDR1 DFQATT and CDR2 SNEGSKA come from the germline V gene (reference sequence). V lost 0 bases, J lost 2 bases, and 11 bases lay in between. CDR3 in amino acids: CSARDPRTTYEQYF. CDR3 nucleotides: TGCAGTGCTAGAGATCCCCGGACCACCTACGAGCAGTACTTC.

This clonotype was observed a few times. The chain has TRBV29-1 and TRBJ2-1; 11 bases are shared with TRBD2. Germline assignment: CDR1 SQVTM and CDR2 ANQGSEA. The length of the CDR3 is 14 residues. V trimming: 4 bases; J trimming: 4 bases; junction bases outside the gene matches: 3. The CDR3 sequence: CSVGLAGFYNEQFF. CDR3 DNA: TGCAGCGTTGGACTAGCGGGATTTTACAATGAGCAGTTCTTC.

This clonotype appeared a few times. The J gene is TRBJ2-5, the V gene TRBV10-3; 7 bases line up with TRBD1. Trimming removed 4 bases from V and 4 bases from J; junction bases left unmatched: 6. The CDR3 covers 14 residues. Per germline, CDR1 ENHRY and CDR2 SYGVKD. For the CDR3, the DNA is TGTGCCATCAGTGCGCACAGGGGAGCAGAGACCCAGTACTTC. Translation gives CAISAHRGAETQYF.

The gene calls are TRBV7-2 and TRBJ2-5; 9 bases are shared with TRBD2. This CDR3 region has 13 residues. Germline values: CDR1 SGHTA, CDR2 FQGNSA. With 5 bases clipped from V and 2 bases from J, the junction kept 0 bases outside the gene matches. The CDR3 loop is CASSGLAQETQYF. CDR3 bases: TGTGCCAGCAGCGGACTAGCGCAAGAGACCCAGTACTTC.

The chain recombines TRBV6-1 with TRBJ1-6; D unresolved. Deletions cut 0 bases from V and 6 bases from J, with 12 bases between. CDR1 MNHNS and CDR2 SASEGT come from the germline V gene. This CDR3 comprises 16 residues. The CDR3 DNA follows: TGTGCCAGCAGTGAAGCGCATTGGCGCACTAATTCACCCCTCCACTTT. Translating it yields CASSEAHWRTNSPLHF.

CDR3 residues: CASSPRASGGYGYTF. The CDR3 nucleotides are TGTGCCAGCAGCCCACGGGCCTCAGGGGGCTATGGCTACACCTTC. The chain couples TRBV7-2 to TRBJ1-2; TRBD1 matches 7 bases. The CDR3 has 15 amino acids. Germline V gives CDR1 SGHTA, CDR2 FQGNSA. The junction had 10 bases not matched to a gene; V was cut back by 5 bases and J by 4 bases.

In this sample, this clonotype turned up a few times. The V and J genes are TRBV12-3 or TRBV12-4 and TRBJ2-3; D is perhaps TRBD2 (5 bases). V lost 5 bases and J 0 bases, leaving 18 bases between the germline ends. This CDR3 is 17 amino acids long. DNA for the CDR3: TGTGCCAGCAGTCCCGGTGTAGCGCGGCTTAGCACAGATACGCAGTATTTT. Protein sequence: CASSPGVARLSTDTQYF.

The count of this clonotype is one. The chain joins TRBV7-2 to TRBJ2-7; 10 positions agree with TRBD2. Germline assignment: CDR1 SGHTA and CDR2 FQGNSA. With 6 bases clipped from V and 2 bases from J, the junction kept 7 bases outside the gene matches. The CDR3 contains 15 residues. The CDR3 nucleotides read TGTGCCAGCAGACAAGGACTAGCGGTAGCCTACGAGCAGTACTTC. Protein sequence: CASRQGLAVAYEQYF.

This clonotype was seen repeatedly, ten times or more. The chain couples TRBV5-6 to TRBJ2-4, with a weak D call TRBD1 (6 bases). The CDR3 spans 17 residues. Germline V gene lookup returns CDR1 SGHDT and CDR2 YYEEEE. Trimming pared 4 bases from V and 0 bases from J, leaving 17 bases between. The CDR3 here is CASSPSKQGRAKNIQYF. The DNA for the CDR3 is TGTGCCAGCAGCCCGTCAAAACAGGGACGAGCCAAAAACATTCAGTACTTC.